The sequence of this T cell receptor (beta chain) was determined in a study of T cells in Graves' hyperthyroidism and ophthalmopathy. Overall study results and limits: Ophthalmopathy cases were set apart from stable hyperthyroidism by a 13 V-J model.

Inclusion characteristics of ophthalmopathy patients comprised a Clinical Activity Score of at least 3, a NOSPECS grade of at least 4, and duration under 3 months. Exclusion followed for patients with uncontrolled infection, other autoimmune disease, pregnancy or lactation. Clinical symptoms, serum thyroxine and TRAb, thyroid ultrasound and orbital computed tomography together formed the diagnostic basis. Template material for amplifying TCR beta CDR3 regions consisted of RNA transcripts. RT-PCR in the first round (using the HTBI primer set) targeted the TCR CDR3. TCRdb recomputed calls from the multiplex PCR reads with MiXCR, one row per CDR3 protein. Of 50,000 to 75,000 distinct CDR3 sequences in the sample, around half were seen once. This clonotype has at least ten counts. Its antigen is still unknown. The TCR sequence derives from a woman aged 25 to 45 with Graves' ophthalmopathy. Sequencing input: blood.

The CDR3, as DNA: TGTGCCAGCAGCTTAGCGGGGAGGGGAAATAATTCACCCCTCCACTTT. Translating it yields CASSLAGRGNNSPLHF. V usage is TRBV7-3 and J usage is TRBJ1-6; weak D call: TRBD1 (5 bases). This CDR3 is 16 amino acids long. V lost 2 bases to trimming and J lost 5 bases, with 13 bases between them. Germline V lookup: CDR1 SGHTA, CDR2 FQGTGA.